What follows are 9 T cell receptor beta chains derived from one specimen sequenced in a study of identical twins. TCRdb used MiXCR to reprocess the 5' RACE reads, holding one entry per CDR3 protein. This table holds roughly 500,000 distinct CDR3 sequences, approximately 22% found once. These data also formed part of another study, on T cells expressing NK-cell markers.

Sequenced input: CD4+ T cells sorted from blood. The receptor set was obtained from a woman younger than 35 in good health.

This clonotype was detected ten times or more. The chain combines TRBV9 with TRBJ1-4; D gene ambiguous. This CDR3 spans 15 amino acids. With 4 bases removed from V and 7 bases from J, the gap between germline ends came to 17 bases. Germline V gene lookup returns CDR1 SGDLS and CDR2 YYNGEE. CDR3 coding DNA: TGTGCCAGCAGCTCCAACACGGAGGTCGGTGAAAAACTGTTTTTT. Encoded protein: CASSSNTEVGEKLFF.

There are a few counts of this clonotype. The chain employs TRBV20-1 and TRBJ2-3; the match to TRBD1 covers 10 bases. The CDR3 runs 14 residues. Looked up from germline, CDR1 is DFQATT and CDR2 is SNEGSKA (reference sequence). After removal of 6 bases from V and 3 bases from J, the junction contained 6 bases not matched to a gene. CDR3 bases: TGCAGTGCAAAGACAGGGGGCCGAACAGATACGCAGTATTTT. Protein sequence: CSAKTGGRTDTQYF.

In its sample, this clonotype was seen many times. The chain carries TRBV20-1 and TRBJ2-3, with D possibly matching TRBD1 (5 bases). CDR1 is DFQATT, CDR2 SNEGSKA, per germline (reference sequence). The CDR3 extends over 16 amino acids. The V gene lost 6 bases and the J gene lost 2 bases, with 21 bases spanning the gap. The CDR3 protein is CSAQDRGVAYTDTQYF. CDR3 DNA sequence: TGCAGTGCGCAGGATAGGGGCGTCGCTTACACAGATACGCAGTATTTT.

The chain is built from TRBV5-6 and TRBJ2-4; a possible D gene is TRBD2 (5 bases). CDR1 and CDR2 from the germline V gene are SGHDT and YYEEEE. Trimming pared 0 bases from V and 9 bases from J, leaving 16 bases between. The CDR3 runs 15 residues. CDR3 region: CASSLGGAGRTIQYF. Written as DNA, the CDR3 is TGTGCCAGCAGCTTGGGAGGTGCGGGCCGTACCATTCAGTACTTC.

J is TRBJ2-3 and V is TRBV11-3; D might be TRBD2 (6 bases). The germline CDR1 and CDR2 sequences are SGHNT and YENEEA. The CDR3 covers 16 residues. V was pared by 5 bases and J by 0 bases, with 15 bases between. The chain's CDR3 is CASSPHGRASTDTQYF. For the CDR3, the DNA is TGTGCCAGCAGCCCTCACGGGAGAGCTAGCACAGATACGCAGTATTTT.

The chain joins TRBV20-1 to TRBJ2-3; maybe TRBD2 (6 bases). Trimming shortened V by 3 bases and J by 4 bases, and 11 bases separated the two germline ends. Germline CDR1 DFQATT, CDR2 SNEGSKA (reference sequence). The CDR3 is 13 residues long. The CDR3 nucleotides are TGCAGTGCTAGCGGGGGTTCTTCAGATACGCAGTATTTT. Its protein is CSASGGSSDTQYF.

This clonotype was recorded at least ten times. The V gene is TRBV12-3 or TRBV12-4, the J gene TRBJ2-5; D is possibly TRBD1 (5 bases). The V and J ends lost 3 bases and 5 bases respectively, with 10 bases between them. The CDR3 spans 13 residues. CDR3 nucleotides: TGTGCCAGCAGTTTTCTAGGGGCTGAGACCCAGTACTTC. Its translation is CASSFLGAETQYF.

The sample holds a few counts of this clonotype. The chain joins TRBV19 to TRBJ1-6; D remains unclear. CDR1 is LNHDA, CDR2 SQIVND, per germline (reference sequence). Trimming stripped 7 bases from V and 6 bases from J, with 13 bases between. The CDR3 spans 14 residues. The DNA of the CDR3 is TGTGCCAGTAATCACCGGACGGGTAATTCACCCCTCCACTTT. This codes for CASNHRTGNSPLHF.

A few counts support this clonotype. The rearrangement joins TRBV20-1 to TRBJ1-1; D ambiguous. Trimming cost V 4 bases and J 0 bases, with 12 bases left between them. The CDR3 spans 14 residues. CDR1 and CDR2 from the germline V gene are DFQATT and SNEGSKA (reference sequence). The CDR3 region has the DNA TGCAGTGCTACAGGTCGGTCCATGAACACTGAAGCTTTCTTT. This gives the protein CSATGRSMNTEAFF.